This T cell receptor (beta chain) was profiled in a study of CD8+ T cells in alopecia areata. Overall study: Scoring of treated patients' severity used the percentage of affected scalp area.

cDNA serving as the sequencing template came from extracted, reverse transcribed RNA. Libraries were prepared by immunoSEQ multiplex PCR; TCRdb keeps only in-frame clonotypes and omits some of them. The data contain 150,000 to 200,000 clones, about three fifths of them singletons. Study results and limitations: Scalp sequencing also captures normal skin's resident alphabeta T cells. Tofacitinib significantly lowered scalp clonality and expanded CD8+ clones among the top 100. Throughout tofacitinib, many expanded lesional clones continued to persist in scalp and blood.

Treatment defined: oral pan-JAK inhibitor, 5-10 mg twice daily. Concerning this clone itself: Its antigen is undetermined. The same CDR3 arises from other DNA sequences in this sample as well.

The CDR3 runs to 13 residues. CDR1 and CDR2 (germline): SQVTM, ANQGSEA. V gave up 5 bases and J gave up 0 bases, with 10 bases separating them. The sequencing used CD4+ T cells sorted from blood, collected between weeks 49 and 50, from a patient treated with tofacitinib. V usage is TRBV29-1 and J usage is TRBJ1-1; no firm D call. This clonotype originated in a human donor with alopecia areata. The CDR3 nucleotides read TGCAGCGTTAGTCGAGTTATGAACACTGAAGCTTTCTTT. It translates to CSVSRVMNTEAFF.